This T cell receptor beta chain emerged from a study of CD8 T cells in ankylosing spondylitis. This clonotype was counted at least ten times. Its antigen is not identified. This CDR3 spans 14 amino acids. Germline V gene lookup returns CDR1 SGHRS and CDR2 YFSETQ. J gave up 2 bases and V 4 bases, and 2 bases lay outside the gene matches. Study results and caveats: A TCR beta motif of eight or nine highly homologous variants seemed to mark ankylosing spondylitis blood.

Each TCR beta library was made by quantitative 5'-RACE that incorporated molecular barcodes. A single record per CDR3 protein comes from TCRdb applying MiXCR to the 5' RACE reads. The sample yields more than 500,000 distinct CDR3 sequences, 5.3% seen once. This clonotype was obtained from a male donor with ankylosing spondylitis. The chain employs TRBV5-1 and TRBJ2-3, with 9 bases lining up with TRBD2. Sequenced sample: blood, either unsorted or a sorted T cell fraction (not recorded which). CDR3: CASSVGLATDTQYF. For the CDR3, the DNA is TGCGCCAGCAGCGTGGGACTAGCCACAGATACGCAGTATTTT.